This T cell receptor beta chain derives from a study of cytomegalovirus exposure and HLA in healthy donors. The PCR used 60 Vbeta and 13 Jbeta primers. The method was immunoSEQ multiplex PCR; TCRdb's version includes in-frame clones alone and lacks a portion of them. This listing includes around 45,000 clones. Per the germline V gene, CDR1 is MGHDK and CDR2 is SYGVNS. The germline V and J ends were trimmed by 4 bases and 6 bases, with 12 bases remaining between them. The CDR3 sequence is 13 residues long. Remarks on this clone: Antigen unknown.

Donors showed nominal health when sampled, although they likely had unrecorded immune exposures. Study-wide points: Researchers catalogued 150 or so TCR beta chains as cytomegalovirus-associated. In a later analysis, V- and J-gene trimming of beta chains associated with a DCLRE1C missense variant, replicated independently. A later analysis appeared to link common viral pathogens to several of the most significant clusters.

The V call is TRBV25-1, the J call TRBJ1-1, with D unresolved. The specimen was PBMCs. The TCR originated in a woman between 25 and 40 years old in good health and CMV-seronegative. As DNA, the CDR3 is TGTGCCAGCAGTGCCCACTCTAACCCTGAAGCTTTCTTT. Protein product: CASSAHSNPEAFF.